The T cell receptor (beta chain) described here comes from a study of blood T cell repertoires in COVID-19. Whole-study context: The samples span acute and convalescent COVID-19 from the United States, Italy and Spain. T cells, B-cell-depleted T cells, or PBMCs provided the cDNA or gDNA that served as material.

Original analysis: Quantification of nucleated cells was approximated via reference gene primer amplification. Using immunoSEQ multiplex PCR, the repertoire was profiled, and TCRdb retains in-frame clones only, with some absent. V and J calls and clone size are copied from that table; D and trimming were computed from the DNA. The data contain some 70,000 clones, approximately 80% of them singletons. The sample taken for sequencing was peripheral blood. The receptor's source is a man in his 60s with COVID-19, enrolled during active disease.

Here the CDR3 DNA reads TGTGCCAGCAGTTACGAATCCCGAGGCGTCCTGACTTTC. Translation: CASSYESRGVLTF. The chain joins TRBV6-5 to TRBJ2-6; no clear D. V shed 2 bases and J shed 12 bases, with 11 bases lying between them. Germline CDR1 and CDR2: MNHEY and SVGAGI. There are 13 residues in the CDR3.